This note documents a single T cell receptor (beta chain) sequence. A junction boundary mismatches the germline segment, possibly from a read error. PBMCs were isolated at a quantity of at least 6.5 million per sample. Per individual sample, total RNA of at least 5.5 micrograms was extracted. The second PCR ran roughly 6 to 12 cycles with a sample-barcoded 5' primer and J-beta primers. TCRdb reanalysed the 5' RACE reads using MiXCR and keeps one entry per CDR3 protein. This table has some 760,000 distinct CDR3 sequences, around 25% appearing once. This entry is derived from a study of blood T cells in healthy people across ages. This CDR3 comprises 14 residues. Looked up from germline, CDR1 is SGHTA and CDR2 is FQGNSA. The same sample was also studied in work on T cells of mothers and their children.

The chain carries TRBV7-2 and TRBJ2-5, with TRBD1 matching 7 bases. The TCR was taken from a boy aged 5-17 years in good health. What was sequenced was blood. This chain's CDR3 is CASGFRDSQETQYF. CDR3 nucleotide sequence: TGTGCCAGCGGCTTTAGGGACAGTCAAGAGACCCAGTACTTC.